This TCR beta chain was captured in a study of blood T cells in healthy people across ages. Study-level results: When one million T cells were used, diversity estimates were thought to be underestimates.

Concerning this clonotype itself: The antigen is undetermined. One end of the junction fails to match germline, which may point to a read error.

Primers used in a second PCR of roughly 6 to 11 cycles were a sample-barcoded 5' primer and a J-beta primer mix. Unique molecular identifiers of 12 random nucleotides labeled each cDNA. TCRdb reprocessed the 5' RACE reads with MiXCR, giving one entry per CDR3 protein. The table lists over 700,000 distinct CDR3 sequences, roughly 50% of them singletons. Germline V gene sequence: CDR1 DFQATT, CDR2 SNEGSKA (reference sequence). This CDR3 spans 15 amino acids. Sequenced material: blood. The sequence was collected from a man older than 75 in good health. V is TRBV20-1 and J is TRBJ2-7, with 10 positions matching TRBD2. This CDR3 reads CSVRDASGSSYEQYF. CDR3 bases: TGCAGTGTTAGAGACGCTAGCGGGAGCTCCTACGAGCAGTACTTC.